These 8 T cell receptor beta chains were sequenced from one sample in a study of blood T cell repertoires in COVID-19. Profiling relied on immunoSEQ multiplex PCR, and the TCRdb table lists in-frame clones only, not all of them. The data hold 210,000 or so clones, with about four fifths observed a single time. Source material: peripheral blood. These receptors were taken from a woman older than 75 with COVID-19, enrolled during active disease.

The chain recombines TRBV9 with TRBJ1-1; 8 bases line up with TRBD1. J gave up 7 bases and V 4 bases, and 9 bases lay outside the gene matches. Germline CDR1 SGDLS, CDR2 YYNGEE. The CDR3 sequence is 14 residues long. CDR3 DNA: TGTGCCAGCAGCCCAGGACAGGGCACCTTTGAAGCTTTCTTT. Translated: CASSPGQGTFEAFF.

The chain couples TRBV25-1 to TRBJ2-3; TRBD2 matches 11 bases. V was pared by 1 base and J by 6 bases, with 9 bases of the junction left unmatched. This CDR3 has 17 amino acids. CDR1 and CDR2 (germline): MGHDK, SYGVNS. For the CDR3, the DNA is TGTGCCAGCAGTGAATTAGCGGGGGGGATCACCGGGGATACGCAGTATTTT. Amino acid sequence: CASSELAGGITGDTQYF. Looking up the rest from reference TRBV25-1 and TRBJ2-3 gives the full variable domain: EADIYQTPRYLVIGTGKKITLECSQTMGHDKMYWYQQDPGMELHLIHYSYGVNSTEKGDLSSESTVSRIRTEHFPLTLESARPSHTSQYLCASSELAGGITGDTQYFGPGTRLTVL.

The gene calls are TRBV6-2 or TRBV6-3 and TRBJ2-3; 7 bases are a match to TRBD2. V shed 0 bases and J 9 bases; nucleotides not matched to a gene: 0. This CDR3 has 12 amino acids. Germline values: CDR1 MNHEY, CDR2 SVGEGT. The CDR3 region has the DNA TGTGCCAGCAGTTACTCTAGCGGGACGCAGTATTTT. This encodes CASSYSSGTQYF.

The V call is TRBV18, the J call TRBJ1-5, with 7 bases fitting TRBD1. Trimming took 6 bases from V and 2 from J; bases not matched to a gene: 4. CDR3 length equals 14 residues. Germline CDR1 is KGHSH and CDR2 is LQKENI. The DNA for the CDR3 is TGTGCCAGCTCGGCTGACAGGGGCAATCAGCCCCAGCATTTT. It specifies CASSADRGNQPQHF.

The gene calls are TRBV18 and TRBJ2-1, with D possibly matching TRBD2 (6 bases). Germline CDR1 reads KGHSH; CDR2 reads LQKENI. The CDR3 extends over 14 amino acids. V was clipped by 5 bases and J by 7 bases, with 15 bases between them. The CDR3 region is CASSAAGGTNEQFF. The CDR3 region has the DNA TGTGCCAGCTCAGCAGCGGGCGGTACAAATGAGCAGTTCTTC.

V is TRBV11-2 and J is TRBJ1-1; a possible D gene is TRBD1 (5 bases). In germline, CDR1 is SGHAT, CDR2 FQNNGV. Trimming shortened V by 5 bases and J by 0 bases, and 22 bases separated the two germline ends. The CDR3 has 18 amino acids. The CDR3 protein is CASSRGGSEHFMNTEAFF. CDR3 nucleotides: TGTGCCAGCAGCCGGGGGGGGTCAGAGCATTTTATGAACACTGAAGCTTTCTTT. The full variable domain, in which reference TRBV11-2 and TRBJ1-1 provide the parts outside the CDR3, is EAGVAQSPRYKIIEKRQSVAFWCNPISGHATLYWYQQILGQGPKLLIQFQNNGVVDDSQLPKDRFSAERLKGVDSTLKIQPAKLEDSAVYLCASSRGGSEHFMNTEAFFGQGTRLTVV.

The CDR3: CASSESGLRGDIQYF. CDR3 bases: TGTGCCAGCAGTGAAAGTGGACTCAGGGGGGACATTCAGTACTTC. This chain links TRBV6-1 with TRBJ2-4; D is possibly TRBD1 (7 bases). V was cut by 2 bases and J by 8 bases, with 16 bases left in between. The CDR3 has 15 residues. Germline CDR1 MNHNS, CDR2 SASEGT.

This clone came up once. This chain joins TRBV5-1 and TRBJ1-2; D might be TRBD1 (6 bases). Trimming shortened V by 4 bases and J by 4 bases, and 11 bases separated the two germline ends. The CDR3 length is 13 residues. Per the germline V gene, CDR1 is SGHRS and CDR2 is YFSETQ. CDR3 loop: CASSTGQSYGYTF. As DNA, the CDR3 is TGCGCCAGCAGCACAGGGCAAAGCTATGGCTACACCTTC.